The sequence of this TCR beta chain was determined in a study of T-cell reconstitution after alpha-beta-depleted transplantation in children. The V and J ends lost 5 bases and 8 bases, in that order; junction bases with no gene match: 12. The CDR3 contains 16 residues. The TCRbeta library incorporated unique molecular identifiers. MiXCR was run by TCRdb on the PCR reads, yielding one entry per CDR3 protein. The sample lists roughly 500,000 distinct CDR3 sequences, less than 35% occurring once. The material was PBMCs from the stem cell graft donor, obtained from the stem cell graft. The chain employs TRBV12-3 or TRBV12-4 and TRBJ2-1, with 10 bases matching TRBD2. This sequence was found in a human donor who donated a stem cell graft to a child with aplastic anemia. CDR3 loop: CASSKTLAGGGDEQFF. The CDR3 DNA reads as TGTGCCAGCAGTAAAACATTAGCGGGAGGAGGGGATGAGCAGTTCTTC.